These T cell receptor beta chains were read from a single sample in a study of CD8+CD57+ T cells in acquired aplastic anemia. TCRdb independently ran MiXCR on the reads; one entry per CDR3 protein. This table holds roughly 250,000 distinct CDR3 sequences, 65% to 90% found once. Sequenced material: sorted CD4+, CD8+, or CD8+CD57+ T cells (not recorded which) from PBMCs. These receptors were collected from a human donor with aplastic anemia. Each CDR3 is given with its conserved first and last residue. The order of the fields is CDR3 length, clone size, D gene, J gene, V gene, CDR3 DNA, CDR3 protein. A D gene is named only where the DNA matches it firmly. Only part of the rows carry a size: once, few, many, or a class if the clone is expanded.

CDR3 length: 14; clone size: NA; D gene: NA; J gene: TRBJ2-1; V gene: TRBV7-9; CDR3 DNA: TGTGCCAGCAGCTGGGACCGGAGAGGCAATGAGCAGTTCTTC; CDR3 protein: CASSWDRRGNEQFF
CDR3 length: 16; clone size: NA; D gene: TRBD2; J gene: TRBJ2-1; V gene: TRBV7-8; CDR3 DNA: TGTGCCAGCAGCTTTCCGGGAGGTCGGGAGAGCGATGATCAGTTCTTC; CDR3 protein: CASSFPGGRESDDQFF
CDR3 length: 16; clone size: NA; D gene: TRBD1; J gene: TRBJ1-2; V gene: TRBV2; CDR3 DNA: TGTGCCAGCAGTGCTCGGGACAGCGGCTTGGACTATGGCTACACATTC; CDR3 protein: CASSARDSGLDYGYTF
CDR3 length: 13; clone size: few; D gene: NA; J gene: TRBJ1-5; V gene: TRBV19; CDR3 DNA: TGTGCCAGTACCACTTATAGCAATCAGCCCCAGCATTTT; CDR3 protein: CASTTYSNQPQHF
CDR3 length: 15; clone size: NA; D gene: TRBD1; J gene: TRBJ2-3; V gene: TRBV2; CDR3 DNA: TGTGCCAGCAGCAAGGGACAGGCGAGCACAAATACGCAGTATTTT; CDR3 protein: CASSKGQASTNTQYF
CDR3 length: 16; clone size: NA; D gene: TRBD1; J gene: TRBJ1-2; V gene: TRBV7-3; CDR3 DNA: TGTGCCAGCAGCTCAACAGGAGTACAGGGGTTGGACGGCTACACCTTC; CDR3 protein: CASSSTGVQGLDGYTF
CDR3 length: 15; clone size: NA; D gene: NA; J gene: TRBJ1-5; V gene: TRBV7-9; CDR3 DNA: TGTGCCAGCAGCTTTGAAAGAAGCCGAGAGCGCGACGAGCATTTT; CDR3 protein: CASSFERSRERDEHF
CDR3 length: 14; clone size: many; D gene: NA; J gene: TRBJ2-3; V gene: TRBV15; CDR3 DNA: TGTGCCACCAGCATAGGCAGCGAGCAAGATACCCAGTACTTT; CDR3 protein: CATSIGSEQDTQYF
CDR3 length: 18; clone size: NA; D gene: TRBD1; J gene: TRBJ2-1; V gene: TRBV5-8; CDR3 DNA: TGTGCCAGCAGCTTTACAGGGGGCGCCGACTATGGCTACAATGAGCAGTTCTTC; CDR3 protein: CASSFTGGADYGYNEQFF
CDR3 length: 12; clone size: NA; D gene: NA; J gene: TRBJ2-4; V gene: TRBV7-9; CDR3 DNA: TGTGCCAGCGGGGACGCTGGCACAGATACGTACTTC; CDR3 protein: CASGDAGTDTYF
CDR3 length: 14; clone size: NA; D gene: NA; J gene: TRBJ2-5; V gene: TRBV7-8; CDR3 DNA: TGTGCCACCAGCATAGCGGCAGGTCAAGAGACCCAGTATTTC; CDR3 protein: CATSIAAGQETQYF
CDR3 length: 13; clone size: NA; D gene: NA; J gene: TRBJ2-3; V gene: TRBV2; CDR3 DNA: TGTCCCAGCGGCGGCGGCGGCACAGATACGCAGTATTTT; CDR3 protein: CPSGGGGTDTQYF
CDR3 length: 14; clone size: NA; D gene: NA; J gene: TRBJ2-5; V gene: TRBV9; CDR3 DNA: TGTGCCAGCAGCGGAGGGACCGCCCGAAATAAGCCCCACTTC; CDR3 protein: CASSGGTARNKPHF
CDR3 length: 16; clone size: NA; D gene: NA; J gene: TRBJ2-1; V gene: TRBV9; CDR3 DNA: TGTGCCAGCAGCGAGGGGGGCTCGAAAAATCAGCCCCAGCAGTTCTTC; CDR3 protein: CASSEGGSKNQPQQFF
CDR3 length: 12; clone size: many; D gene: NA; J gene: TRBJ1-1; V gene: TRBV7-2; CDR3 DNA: TGTGCCAGCAGCTACCCGTACACTAAAGCTTTCTTT; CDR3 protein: CASSYPYTKAFF
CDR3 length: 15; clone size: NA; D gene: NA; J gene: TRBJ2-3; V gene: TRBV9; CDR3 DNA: TGTGCCAGCAGCGGGGGGGAGCGACAGGGAGAAACCAAGTATTTT; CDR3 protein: CASSGGERQGETKYF
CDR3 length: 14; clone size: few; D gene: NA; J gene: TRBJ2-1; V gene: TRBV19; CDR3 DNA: TGTGCCAGTAGTATCGGGTTGGCTTACAATGAGCAGTTCTTC; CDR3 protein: CASSIGLAYNEQFF
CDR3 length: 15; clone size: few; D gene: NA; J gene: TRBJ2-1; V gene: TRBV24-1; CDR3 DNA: TGTGCCACCAGTGATGCCGGGACATTTTACAATGAGCAGTTCTTC; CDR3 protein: CATSDAGTFYNEQFF
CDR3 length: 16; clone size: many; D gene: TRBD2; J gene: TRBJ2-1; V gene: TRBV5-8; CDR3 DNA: TGTGCCAGCAGCTTTACTAGAGGCGGGGGGAGCGATGAGCAGTTCTTC; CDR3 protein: CASSFTRGGGSDEQFF
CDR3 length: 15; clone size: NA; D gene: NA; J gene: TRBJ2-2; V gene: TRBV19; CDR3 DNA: TGTGCCAGTAGAGGCAGTCCCCATTCCCCCGGGGAGCTGTTTTTT; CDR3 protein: CASRGSPHSPGELFF
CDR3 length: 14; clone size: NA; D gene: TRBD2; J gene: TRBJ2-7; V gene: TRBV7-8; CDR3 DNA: TGTGCCAGTAGTATTACTAGCGGGGCCGTTGAGCAGTACTTC; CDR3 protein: CASSITSGAVEQYF
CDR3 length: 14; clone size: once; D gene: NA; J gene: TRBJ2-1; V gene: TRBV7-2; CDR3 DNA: TGTGCCAGCAGCTTAGTGGGCTGGCGCAATGAGCAGTATTTC; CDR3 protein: CASSLVGWRNEQYF
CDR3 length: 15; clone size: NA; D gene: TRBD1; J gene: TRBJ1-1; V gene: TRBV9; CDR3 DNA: TGTGCCAGCAGCGGGGGGGACCGACAGGGAGCAAACACTTTCTTT; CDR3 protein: CASSGGDRQGANTFF
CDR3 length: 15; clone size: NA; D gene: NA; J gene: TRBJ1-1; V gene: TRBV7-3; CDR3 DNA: TGTGCCAGCAGGATACCGGGACCGGCGAACCTGGCCGAGTTCTTT; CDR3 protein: CASRIPGPANLAEFF
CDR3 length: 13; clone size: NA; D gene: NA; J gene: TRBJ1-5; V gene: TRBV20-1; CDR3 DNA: TGCAGTGCTAACCCGCAGGAATCCCAAGCCCAGCATTTT; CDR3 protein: CSANPQESQAQHF
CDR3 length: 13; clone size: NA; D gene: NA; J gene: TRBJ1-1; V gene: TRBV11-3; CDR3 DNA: TGTGCCAGCAGCTTCACTCTACGACGTGAAGCTTTCTTT; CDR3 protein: CASSFTLRREAFF
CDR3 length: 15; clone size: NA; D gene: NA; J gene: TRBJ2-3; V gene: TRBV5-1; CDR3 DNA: TGCGCCAGCAGCTTGGGGGACCGGACTAAAGATACGCAGTATTTT; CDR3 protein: CASSLGDRTKDTQYF
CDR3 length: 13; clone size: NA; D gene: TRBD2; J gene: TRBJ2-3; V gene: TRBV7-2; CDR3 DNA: TGTGCCAGCGGGGACGCGGGAGCAGATACGCCGTATTTT; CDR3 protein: CASGDAGADTPYF
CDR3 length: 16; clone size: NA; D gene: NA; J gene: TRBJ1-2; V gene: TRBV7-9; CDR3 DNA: TGTGCCAGCAGCTTAGAGGGGGACCGCGATGTATATTACTACACCTTC; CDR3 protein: CASSLEGDRDVYYYTF
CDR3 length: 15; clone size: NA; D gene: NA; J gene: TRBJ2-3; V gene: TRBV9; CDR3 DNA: TGTGCCAGCAGCGTAGCAGGGGTGGGCACAGATACGCAGTATTTT; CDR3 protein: CASSVAGVGTDTQYF
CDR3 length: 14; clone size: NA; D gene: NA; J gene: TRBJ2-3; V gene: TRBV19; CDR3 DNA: TGTGCCAGTAGCTTAGCGAGAGGTGCCTATAAGGAGTATTTT; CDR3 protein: CASSLARGAYKEYF
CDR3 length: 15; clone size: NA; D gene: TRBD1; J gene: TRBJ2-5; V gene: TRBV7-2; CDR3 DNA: TGTGCCAGCAGCTTGCCAGGGGGCGCCGACTATGCCTACTACTTC; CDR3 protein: CASSLPGGADYAYYF
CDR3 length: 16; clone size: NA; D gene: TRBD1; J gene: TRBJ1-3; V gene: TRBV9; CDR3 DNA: TGTGCCAGCAGCGCAGGGGGGCAGAGCACAGAAAAGCCCATATATTTT; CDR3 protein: CASSAGGQSTEKPIYF
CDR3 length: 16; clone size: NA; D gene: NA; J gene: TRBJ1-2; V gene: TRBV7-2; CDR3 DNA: TGTGCCAGCAGCTTGGGGGGAGACGGGCTTGTACATGGCTACACCTTC; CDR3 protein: CASSLGGDGLVHGYTF
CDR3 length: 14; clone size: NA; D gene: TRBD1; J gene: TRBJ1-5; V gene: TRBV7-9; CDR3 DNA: TGTGCCGGACAGGGGGCTAGTAAGACCCAGTACCTCCGTTTT; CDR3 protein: CAGQGASKTQYLRF
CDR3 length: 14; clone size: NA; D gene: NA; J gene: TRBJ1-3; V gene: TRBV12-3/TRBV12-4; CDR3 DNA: TGTGCCAGCAGCTTTACCGACCCCCGAGGCACCATATATTTT; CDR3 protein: CASSFTDPRGTIYF
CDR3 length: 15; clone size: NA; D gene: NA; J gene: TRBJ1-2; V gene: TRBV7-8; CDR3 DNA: TGTGCCAGCAGCTTAGCGGGAGATCCCGCTACGCAGTATACCTTC; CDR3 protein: CASSLAGDPATQYTF
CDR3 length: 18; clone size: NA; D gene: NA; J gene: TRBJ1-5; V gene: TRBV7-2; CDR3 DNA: TGTGCCAGCAGCCATGGAGGCGCGGAGCTGCAGAACGACCAGCCCCAGCATTTT; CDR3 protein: CASSHGGAELQNDQPQHF
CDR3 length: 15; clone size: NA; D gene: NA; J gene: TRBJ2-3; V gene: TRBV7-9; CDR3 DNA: TGTGCCAGCAGCTTTCAGAGACGCAGCGGAGACGATGAGTATTTT; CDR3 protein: CASSFQRRSGDDEYF
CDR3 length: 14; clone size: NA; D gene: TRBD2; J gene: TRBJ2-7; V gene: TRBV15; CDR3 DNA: TGTGCCGCCAGCGGGGGCGGCAGCCAAGATACGCAGTACTTC; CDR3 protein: CAASGGGSQDTQYF
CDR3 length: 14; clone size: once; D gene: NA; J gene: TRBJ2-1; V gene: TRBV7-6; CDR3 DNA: TGTGCCAGCAGCTCCACTACAGGGAGTGAAGCGTACTTTTTC; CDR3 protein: CASSSTTGSEAYFF
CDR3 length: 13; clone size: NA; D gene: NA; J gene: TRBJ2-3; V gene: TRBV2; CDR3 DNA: TGTGCCAGCGGCCATCCCTATAGCGACACTCTGGGTTTT; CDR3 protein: CASGHPYSDTLGF
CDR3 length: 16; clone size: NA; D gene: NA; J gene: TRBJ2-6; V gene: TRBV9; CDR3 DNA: TGTGCCAGCAGCGTGGGGGATAGACAGGGAGGAAACATCCTGACTTTC; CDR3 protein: CASSVGDRQGGNILTF
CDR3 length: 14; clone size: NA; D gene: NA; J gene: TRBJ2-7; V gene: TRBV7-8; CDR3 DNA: TGTGCCAGCAGTACCAGCGGAAGGAACTACGAGCAGTACTTC; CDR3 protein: CASSTSGRNYEQYF
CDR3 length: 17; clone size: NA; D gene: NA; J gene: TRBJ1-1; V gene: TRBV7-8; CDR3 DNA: TGTGCCAGCAGCTTTCATCCGGACGGGACCGCGCTTTCTGAAGCTTTCTTT; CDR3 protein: CASSFHPDGTALSEAFF